The text below deals with one TCR beta chain. This table comes from immunoSEQ multiplex PCR, and its TCRdb copy is limited to in-frame clones, with some not included. The table shows around 120,000 clones, with 65% to 80% occurring only once. This specimen belongs to a study of blood T cell repertoires in COVID-19. V trimming: 7 bases; J trimming: 2 bases; junction bases outside the gene matches: 7. CDR3 size: 14 residues. Per germline, CDR1 MDHEN and CDR2 SYDVKM. V gene TRBV28 combines with J gene TRBJ2-7, with 8 bases lining up with TRBD1. Sequencing input: peripheral blood. The sequence derives from a man between 65 and 85 years old with active or convalescent COVID-19. The CDR3 loop is CASMEDRVTYEQYF. CDR3 sequence (DNA): TGTGCCAGCATGGAGGACAGGGTGACCTACGAGCAGTACTTC. The whole variable domain, remainder taken from reference TRBV28 and TRBJ2-7, is DVKVTQSSRYLVKRTGEKVFLECVQDMDHENMFWYRQDPGLGLRLIYFSYDVKMKEKGDIPEGYSVSREKKERFSLILESASTNQTSMYLCASMEDRVTYEQYFGPGTRLTVT.